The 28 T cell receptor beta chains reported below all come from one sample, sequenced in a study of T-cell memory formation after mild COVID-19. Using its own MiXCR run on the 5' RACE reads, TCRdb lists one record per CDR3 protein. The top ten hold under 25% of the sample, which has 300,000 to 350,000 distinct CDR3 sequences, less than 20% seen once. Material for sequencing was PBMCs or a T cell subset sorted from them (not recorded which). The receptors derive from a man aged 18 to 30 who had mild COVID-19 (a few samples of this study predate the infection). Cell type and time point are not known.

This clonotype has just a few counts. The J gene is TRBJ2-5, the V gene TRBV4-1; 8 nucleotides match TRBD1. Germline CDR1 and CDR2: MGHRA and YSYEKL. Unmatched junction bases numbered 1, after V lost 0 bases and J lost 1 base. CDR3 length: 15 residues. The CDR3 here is CASSQDRGRQETQYF. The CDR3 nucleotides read TGCGCCAGCAGCCAAGACAGGGGGCGCCAAGAGACCCAGTACTTC.

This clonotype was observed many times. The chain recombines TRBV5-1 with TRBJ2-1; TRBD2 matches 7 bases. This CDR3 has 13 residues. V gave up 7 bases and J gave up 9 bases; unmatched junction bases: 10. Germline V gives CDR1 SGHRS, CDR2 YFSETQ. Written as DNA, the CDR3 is TGCGCCAGCTTCCTGACGGGGGGAAGTGAGCAGTTCTTC. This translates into CASFLTGGSEQFF.

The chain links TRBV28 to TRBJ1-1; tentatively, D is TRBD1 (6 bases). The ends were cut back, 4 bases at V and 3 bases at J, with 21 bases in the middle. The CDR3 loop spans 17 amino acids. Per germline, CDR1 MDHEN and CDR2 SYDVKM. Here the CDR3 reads CASSWPLGRGFDTEAFF. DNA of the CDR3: TGTGCCAGCAGTTGGCCGTTGGGCAGGGGCTTTGACACTGAAGCTTTCTTT.

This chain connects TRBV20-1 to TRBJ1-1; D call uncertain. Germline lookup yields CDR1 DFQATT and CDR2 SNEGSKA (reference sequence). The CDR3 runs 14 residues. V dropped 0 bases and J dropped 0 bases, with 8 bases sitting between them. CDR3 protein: CSARDRYLNTEAFF. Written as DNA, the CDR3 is TGCAGTGCTAGAGACCGGTACTTGAACACTGAAGCTTTCTTT.

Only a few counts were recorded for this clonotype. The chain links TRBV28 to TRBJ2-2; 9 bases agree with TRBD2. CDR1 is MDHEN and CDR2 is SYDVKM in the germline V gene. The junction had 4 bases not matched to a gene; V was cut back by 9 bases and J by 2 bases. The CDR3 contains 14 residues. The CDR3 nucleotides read TGTGCCAGTCTAGCGGGGATTAACACCGGGGAGCTGTTTTTT. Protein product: CASLAGINTGELFF.

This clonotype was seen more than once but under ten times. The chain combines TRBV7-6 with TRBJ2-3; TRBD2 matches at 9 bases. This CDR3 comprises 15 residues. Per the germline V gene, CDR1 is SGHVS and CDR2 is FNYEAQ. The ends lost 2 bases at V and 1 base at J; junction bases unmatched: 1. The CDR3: CASSLPSGGTDTQYF. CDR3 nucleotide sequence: TGTGCCAGCAGCTTACCTAGCGGGGGCACAGATACGCAGTATTTT. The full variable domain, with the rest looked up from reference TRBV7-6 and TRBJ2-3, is GAGVSQSPRYKVTKRGQDVALRCDPISGHVSLYWYRQALGQGPEFLTYFNYEAQQDKSGLPNDRFSAERPEGSISTLTIQRTEQRDSAMYRCASSLPSGGTDTQYFGPGTRLTVL.

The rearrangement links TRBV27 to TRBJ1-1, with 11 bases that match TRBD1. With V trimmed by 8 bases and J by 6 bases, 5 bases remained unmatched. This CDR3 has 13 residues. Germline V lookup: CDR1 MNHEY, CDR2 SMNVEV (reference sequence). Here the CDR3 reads CASSGQGVPEAFF. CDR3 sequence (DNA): TGTGCCAGCTCGGGACAGGGGGTCCCTGAAGCTTTCTTT.

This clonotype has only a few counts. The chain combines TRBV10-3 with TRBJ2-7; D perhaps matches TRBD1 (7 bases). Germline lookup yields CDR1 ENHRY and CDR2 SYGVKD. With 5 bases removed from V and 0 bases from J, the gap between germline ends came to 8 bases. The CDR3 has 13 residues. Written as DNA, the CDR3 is TGTGCCATCAGTCAGGGGGGCTCCTACGAGCAGTACTTC. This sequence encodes CAISQGGSYEQYF.

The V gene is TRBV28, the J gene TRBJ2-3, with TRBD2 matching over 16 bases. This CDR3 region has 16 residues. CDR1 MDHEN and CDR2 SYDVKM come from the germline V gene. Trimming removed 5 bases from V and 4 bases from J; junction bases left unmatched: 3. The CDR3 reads CASSLGLAGGADTQYF. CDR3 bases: TGTGCCAGCAGTCTGGGACTAGCGGGGGGGGCAGATACGCAGTATTTT.

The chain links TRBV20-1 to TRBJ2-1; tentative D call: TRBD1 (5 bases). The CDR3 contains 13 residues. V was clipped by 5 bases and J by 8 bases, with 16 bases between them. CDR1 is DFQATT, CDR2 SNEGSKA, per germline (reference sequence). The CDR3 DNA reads TGCAGTGCTCCAACTACCAGGGTCCATGAGCAGTTCTTC. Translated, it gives CSAPTTRVHEQFF.

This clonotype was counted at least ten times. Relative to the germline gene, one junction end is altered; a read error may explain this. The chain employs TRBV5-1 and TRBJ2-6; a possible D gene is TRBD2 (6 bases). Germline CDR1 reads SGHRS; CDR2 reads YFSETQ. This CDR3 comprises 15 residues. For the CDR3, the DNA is TGTGCCAGCAGCCTCGGGAGCTCTGGGGCCAACGTCCTGACTTTC. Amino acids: CASSLGSSGANVLTF.

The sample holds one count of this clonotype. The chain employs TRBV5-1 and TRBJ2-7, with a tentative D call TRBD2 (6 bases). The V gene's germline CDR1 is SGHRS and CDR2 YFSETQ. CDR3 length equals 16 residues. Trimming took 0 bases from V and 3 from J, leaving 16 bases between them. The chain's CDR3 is CASSLGLMGGGYEQYV. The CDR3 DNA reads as TGCGCCAGCAGCTTGGGATTGATGGGGGGAGGCTACGAGCAGTACGTC.

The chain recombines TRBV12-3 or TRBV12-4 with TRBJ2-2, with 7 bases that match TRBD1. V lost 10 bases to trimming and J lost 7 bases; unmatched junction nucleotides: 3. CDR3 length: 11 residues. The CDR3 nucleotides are TGTGCCACCAGACAGGGCGGGGAGCTGTTTTTT. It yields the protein CATRQGGELFF.

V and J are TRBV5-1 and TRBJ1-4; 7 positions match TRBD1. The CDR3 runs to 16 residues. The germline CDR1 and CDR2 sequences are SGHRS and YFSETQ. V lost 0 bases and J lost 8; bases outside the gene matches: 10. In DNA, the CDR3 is TGCGCCAGCAGCTTGGCTACAGGGGACCTCCGGGAAAAACTGTTTTTT. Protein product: CASSLATGDLREKLFF.

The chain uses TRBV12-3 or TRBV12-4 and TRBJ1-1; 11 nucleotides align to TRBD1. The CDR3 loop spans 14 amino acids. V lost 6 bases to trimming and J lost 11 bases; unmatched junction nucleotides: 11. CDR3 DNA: TGTGCCAGCAGCCCAACCGGGACAGGGGGTCTCGCTTTCTTT. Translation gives CASSPTGTGGLAFF.

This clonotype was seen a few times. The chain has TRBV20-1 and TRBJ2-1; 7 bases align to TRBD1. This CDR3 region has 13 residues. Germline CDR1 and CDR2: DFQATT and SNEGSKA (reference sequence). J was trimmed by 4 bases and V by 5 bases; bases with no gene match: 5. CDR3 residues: CSARQGLYNEQFF. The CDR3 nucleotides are TGCAGTGCTCGACAGGGTCTGTACAATGAGCAGTTCTTC.

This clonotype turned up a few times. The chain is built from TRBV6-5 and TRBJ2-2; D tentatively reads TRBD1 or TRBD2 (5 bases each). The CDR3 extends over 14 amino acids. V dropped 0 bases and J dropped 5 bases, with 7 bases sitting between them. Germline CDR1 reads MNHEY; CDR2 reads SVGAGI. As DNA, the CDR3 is TGTGCCAGCAGTTACTCTGGGGGAACCGGGGAGCTGTTTTTT. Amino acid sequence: CASSYSGGTGELFF.

The CDR3: CASSEGRNRPGANVLTF. DNA for the CDR3: TGTGCCAGCAGTGAAGGGCGAAACAGGCCTGGGGCCAACGTCCTGACTTTC. The rearrangement links TRBV25-1 to TRBJ2-6, with D possibly TRBD1 on 5 matching bases. V was clipped by 2 bases and J by 2 bases, with 13 bases between them. The CDR3 is 17 amino acids. Germline V gene sequence: CDR1 MGHDK, CDR2 SYGVNS.

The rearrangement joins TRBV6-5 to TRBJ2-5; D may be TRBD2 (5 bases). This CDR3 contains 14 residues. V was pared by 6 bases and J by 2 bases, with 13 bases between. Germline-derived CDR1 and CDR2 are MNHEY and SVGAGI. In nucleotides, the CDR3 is TGTGCCAGCAGCTCACGGGGAGTTCAAGAGACCCAGTACTTC. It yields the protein CASSSRGVQETQYF.

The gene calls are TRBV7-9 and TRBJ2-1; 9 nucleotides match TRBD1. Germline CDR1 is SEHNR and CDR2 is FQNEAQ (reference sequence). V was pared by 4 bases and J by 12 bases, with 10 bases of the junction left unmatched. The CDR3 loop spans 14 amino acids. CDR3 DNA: TGTGCCAGCAGCTCCTGGGACAGGGAAGAAGGGCAGTTCTTC. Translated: CASSSWDREEGQFF.

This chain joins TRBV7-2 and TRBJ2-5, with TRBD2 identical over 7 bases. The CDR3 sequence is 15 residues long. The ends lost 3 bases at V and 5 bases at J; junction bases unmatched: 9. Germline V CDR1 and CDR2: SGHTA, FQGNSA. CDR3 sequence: CASSFGSARGETQYF. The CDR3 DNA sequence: TGTGCCAGCAGCTTCGGTTCAGCGCGGGGGGAGACCCAGTACTTC.

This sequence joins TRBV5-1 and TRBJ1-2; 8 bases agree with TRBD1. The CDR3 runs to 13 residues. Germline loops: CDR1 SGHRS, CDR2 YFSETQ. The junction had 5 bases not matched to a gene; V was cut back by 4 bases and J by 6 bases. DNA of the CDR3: TGCGCCAGCAGCCGGGACAGGATTCATGGCTACACCTTC. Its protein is CASSRDRIHGYTF.

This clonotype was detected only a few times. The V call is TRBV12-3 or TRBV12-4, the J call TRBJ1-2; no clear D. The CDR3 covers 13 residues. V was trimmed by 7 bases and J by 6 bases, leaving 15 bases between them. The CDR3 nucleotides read TGTGCCAGCACCGGCCCTCACTGGGATGGCTACACCTTC. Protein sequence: CASTGPHWDGYTF.

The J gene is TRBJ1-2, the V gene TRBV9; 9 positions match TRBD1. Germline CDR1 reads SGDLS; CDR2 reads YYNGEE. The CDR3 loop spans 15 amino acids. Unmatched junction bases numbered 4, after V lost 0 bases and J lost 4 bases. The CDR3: CASSVVGTGLYGYTF. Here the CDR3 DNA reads TGTGCCAGCAGCGTAGTAGGGACAGGGCTCTATGGCTACACCTTC.

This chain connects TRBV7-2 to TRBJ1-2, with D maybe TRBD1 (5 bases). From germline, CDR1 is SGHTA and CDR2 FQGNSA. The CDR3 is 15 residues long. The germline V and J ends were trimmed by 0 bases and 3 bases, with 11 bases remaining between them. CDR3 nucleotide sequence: TGTGCCAGCAGCTTAGCACAGTTCAGGGACTATGGCTACACCTTC. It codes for CASSLAQFRDYGYTF.

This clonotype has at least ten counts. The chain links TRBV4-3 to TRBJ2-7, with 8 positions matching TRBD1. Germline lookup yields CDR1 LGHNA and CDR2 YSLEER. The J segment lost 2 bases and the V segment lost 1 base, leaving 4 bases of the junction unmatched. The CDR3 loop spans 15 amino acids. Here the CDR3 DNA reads TGCGCCAGCAGCCAAGCTGGACAGGGAACCTACGAGCAGTACTTC. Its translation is CASSQAGQGTYEQYF.

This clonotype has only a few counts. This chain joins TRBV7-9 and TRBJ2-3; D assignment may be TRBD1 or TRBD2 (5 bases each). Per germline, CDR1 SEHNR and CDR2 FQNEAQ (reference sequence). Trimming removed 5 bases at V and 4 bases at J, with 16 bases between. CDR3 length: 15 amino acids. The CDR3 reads CASSHGLVGPDTQYF. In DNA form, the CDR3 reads TGTGCCAGCAGCCATGGACTCGTGGGGCCAGATACGCAGTATTTT. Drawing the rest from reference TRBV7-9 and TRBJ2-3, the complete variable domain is DTGVSQNPRHKITKRGQNVTFRCDPISEHNRLYWYRQTLGQGPEFLTYFQNEAQLEKSRLLSDRFSAERPKGSFSTLEIQRTEQGDSAMYLCASSHGLVGPDTQYFGPGTRLTVL.

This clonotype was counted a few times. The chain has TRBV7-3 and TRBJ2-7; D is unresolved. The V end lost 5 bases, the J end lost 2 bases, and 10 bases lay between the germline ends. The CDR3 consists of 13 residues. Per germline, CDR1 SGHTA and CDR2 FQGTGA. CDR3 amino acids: CASSRTGAYEQYF. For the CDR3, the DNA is TGTGCCAGCAGCCGGACGGGTGCCTACGAGCAGTACTTC.